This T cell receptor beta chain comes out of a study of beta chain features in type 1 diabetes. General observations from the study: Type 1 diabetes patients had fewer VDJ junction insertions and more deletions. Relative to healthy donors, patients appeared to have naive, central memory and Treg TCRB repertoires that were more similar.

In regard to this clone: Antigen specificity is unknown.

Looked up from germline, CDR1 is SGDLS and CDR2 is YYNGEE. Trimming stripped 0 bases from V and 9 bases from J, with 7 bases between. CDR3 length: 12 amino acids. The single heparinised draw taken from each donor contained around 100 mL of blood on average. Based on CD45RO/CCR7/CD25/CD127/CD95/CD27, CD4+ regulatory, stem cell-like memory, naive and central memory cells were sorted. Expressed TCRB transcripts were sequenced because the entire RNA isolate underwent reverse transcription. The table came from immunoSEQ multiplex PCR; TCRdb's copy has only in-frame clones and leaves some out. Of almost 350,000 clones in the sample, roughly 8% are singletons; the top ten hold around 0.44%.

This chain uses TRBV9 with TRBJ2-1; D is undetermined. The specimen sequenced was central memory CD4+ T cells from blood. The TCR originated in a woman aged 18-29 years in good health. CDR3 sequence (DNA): TGTGCCAGCAGCGTAGTGCACGGTGAGCAGTTCTTC. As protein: CASSVVHGEQFF.